This T cell receptor beta chain originates from a study of blood T cell repertoires in COVID-19. About the study: The study drew acute and convalescent COVID-19 samples from the United States, Italy and Spain. From T cells, B-cell-depleted T cells, or PBMCs came the material, which was cDNA or gDNA.

Original processing notes: Reference gene primer amplification in the assay estimated nucleated cell counts. Some clones are missing from TCRdb's copy, which holds only in-frame ones; the method was immunoSEQ multiplex PCR. Clonal size and the V and J genes are those of that table, whereas D and trimming came from the DNA. The sample yields some 180,000 clones, 75% to 95% seen once. The CDR3 is 15 amino acids. The ends lost 3 bases at V and 5 bases at J; junction bases unmatched: 9. CDR1 is LNHDA and CDR2 is SQIVND in the germline V gene (reference sequence). The sequencing input was peripheral blood. The chain links TRBV19 to TRBJ2-7, with 8 bases lining up with TRBD2. The receptor's source is a man in his fifties or sixties with acute or convalescent COVID-19. CDR3 coding DNA: TGTGCCAGTAGTATCATAGCGGGACGCCCCAACGAGCAGTACTTC. Its translation: CASSIIAGRPNEQYF.